What follows are 5 T cell receptor beta chains derived from one specimen sequenced in a study of OX40 agonist ivuxolimab in advanced cancers. TCRdb keeps only in-frame clones here, not all; method: immunoSEQ multiplex PCR. The data contain tens of thousands of clones, around 86% of them singletons. Here the sequenced sample was CD4+ or CD8+ T cells sorted from blood, taken in a trial of the OX40 agonist ivuxolimab. Receptor source: an adult with an advanced solid tumor such as melanoma, head and neck, liver or kidney cancer.

The V call is TRBV2, the J call TRBJ1-1; TRBD1 matches at 7 bases. Germline assignment: CDR1 SNHLY and CDR2 FYNNEI. V shed 7 bases and J 1 base; nucleotides not matched to a gene: 6. CDR3 length equals 14 residues. The CDR3 loop reads CASNRGQPNTEAFF. As DNA, the CDR3 is TGTGCCAGCAACCGGGGACAGCCGAACACTGAAGCTTTCTTT.

This clone came up once. This sequence joins TRBV29-1 and TRBJ2-7; possible D gene TRBD2, 7 bases. CDR1 and CDR2 (germline): SQVTM, ANQGSEA. V was pared by 6 bases and J by 0 bases, with 18 bases between. This CDR3 region has 15 residues. DNA for the CDR3: TGCAGCGTCCGATGGGGGGGGCAGTACTCCTACGAGCAGTACTTC. Translated, it gives CSVRWGGQYSYEQYF.

The chain combines TRBV6-5 with TRBJ2-7; 9 positions match TRBD2. This CDR3 has 14 residues. V lost 6 bases to trimming and J lost 0 bases; unmatched junction nucleotides: 3. Germline V lookup: CDR1 MNHEY, CDR2 SVGAGI. This chain's CDR3 is CASRLAGFSYEQYF. As DNA, the CDR3 is TGTGCCAGCAGACTAGCGGGTTTCTCCTACGAGCAGTACTTC.

The rearrangement links TRBV6-5 to TRBJ2-1; 7 bases agree with TRBD2. Looked up from germline, CDR1 is MNHEY and CDR2 is SVGAGI. CDR3 length: 12 amino acids. V shed 2 bases and J 10 bases; nucleotides not matched to a gene: 2. The CDR3 DNA sequence: TGTGCCAGCAGTTACATGGGAGGGGAGCAGTTCTTC. Its translation: CASSYMGGEQFF.

This chain joins TRBV9 and TRBJ1-1; D perhaps matches TRBD1 (5 bases). The CDR3 sequence is 13 residues long. Trimming removed 6 bases from V and 3 bases from J, with 12 bases in between. Germline values: CDR1 SGDLS, CDR2 YYNGEE. The CDR3 DNA is TGTGCCAGCACCGGCAGGGTGGACACTGAAGCTTTCTTT. This codes for CASTGRVDTEAFF.